This T cell receptor beta chain was obtained from a study of cytomegalovirus exposure and HLA in healthy donors. General study results and limits: Altogether, 150 to 200 TCR beta chains were recorded as cytomegalovirus-associated.

There are 15 residues in the CDR3. V dropped 4 bases and J dropped 5 bases, with 17 bases sitting between them. CDR1 SGHTA and CDR2 FQGNSA come from the germline V gene. PCR used 60 Vbeta primers and 13 Jbeta primers. Clones were read by immunoSEQ multiplex PCR, and TCRdb kept only the in-frame ones, dropping some. Of 180,000 or so clones in the sample, 75% to 90% were seen once. This clone came up a few times. Its antigen is unknown. The V gene is TRBV7-2, the J gene TRBJ1-2; D may be TRBD1 (5 bases). Material: PBMCs. This TCR was recovered from a woman aged 45-59 years in good health and CMV-seropositive. The CDR3 bases are TGTGCCAGCAGCTCCCCGGGGCGCGGGATATATGGCTACACCTTC. It specifies CASSSPGRGIYGYTF.